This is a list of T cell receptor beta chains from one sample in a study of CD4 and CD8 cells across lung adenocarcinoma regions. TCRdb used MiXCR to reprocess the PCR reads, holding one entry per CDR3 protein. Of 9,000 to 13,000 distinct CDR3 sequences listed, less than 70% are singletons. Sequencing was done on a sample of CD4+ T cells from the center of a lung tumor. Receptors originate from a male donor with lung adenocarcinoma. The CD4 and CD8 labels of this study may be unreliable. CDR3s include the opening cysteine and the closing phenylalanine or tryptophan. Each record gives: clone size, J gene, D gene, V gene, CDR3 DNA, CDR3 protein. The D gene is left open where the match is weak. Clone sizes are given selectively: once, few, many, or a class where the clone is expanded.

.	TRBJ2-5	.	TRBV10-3	TGTGCCATCAGTGAGCCAACCCTCCAAGAGACCCAGTACTTC	CAISEPTLQETQYF
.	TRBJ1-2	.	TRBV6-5	TGTGCCAGCAGTTACAGGAAAGATGTGGGTGGCTACACCTTC	CASSYRKDVGGYTF
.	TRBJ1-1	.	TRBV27	TGTGCCAGCAACGCGAATAATCCGTACAAACCCACCACTGAAGCTTTCTTT	CASNANNPYKPTTEAFF
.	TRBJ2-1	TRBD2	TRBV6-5	TGTGCCAGCAGTTCCCTGACTAGCCGAAACTACAATGAGCAGTTCTTC	CASSSLTSRNYNEQFF
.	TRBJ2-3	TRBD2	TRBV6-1	TGTGCGAGGAGCGGGGGCCGTGGGCAAGATACCCAGTATTTT	CARSGGRGQDTQYF
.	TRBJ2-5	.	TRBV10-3	TGTGCCATCAGTGAGTCCGGGGGAGAGACCCAGTACTTC	CAISESGGETQYF
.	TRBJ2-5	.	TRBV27	TGTGCCAGCAGCGGGGGAAAGAAGACCCAGTACTTC	CASSGGKKTQYF
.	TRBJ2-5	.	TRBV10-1	TGCGCCAGGGGTGAAGGTGGCCGTGGCCCAGATACCCAGTATTTC	CARGEGGRGPDTQYF
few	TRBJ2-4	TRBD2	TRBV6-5	TGTGCCAGCAGTTTAACTAGCGGTCGGGACACCCAGTACTTC	CASSLTSGRDTQYF
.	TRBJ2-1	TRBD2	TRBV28	TGTGCCAGCAGTGACCTTGGTGGGATAGCGGGGGCCCTAGCCAAAAACATTCAGTTCTTC	CASSDLGGIAGALAKNIQFF
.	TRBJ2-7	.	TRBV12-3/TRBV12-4	TGTGCCAGCAGTTTTGTCTCGGCGTACGAGCAGTACTTC	CASSFVSAYEQYF
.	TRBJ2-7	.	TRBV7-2	TGTGCCAGCAGCCCCGACGGGGAGACCTACGAGCAGTACTTC	CASSPDGETYEQYF
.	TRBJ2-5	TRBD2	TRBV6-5	TGTGCCAGCAGTTACTCGACTAGCGGGGGGCAAGAGACCCAGTACTTC	CASSYSTSGGQETQYF
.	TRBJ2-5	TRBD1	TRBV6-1	TGTGCCAGGGGGCACAGGGGCCGGGGCCCAGATACCCAGTACTTC	CARGHRGRGPDTQYF
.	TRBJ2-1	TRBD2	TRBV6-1	TGTGCCAGCAGCCCGAGGACTAGCGGGAGGGTAGGTGAGCAGTTCTTC	CASSPRTSGRVGEQFF
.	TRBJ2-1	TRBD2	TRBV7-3	TGTGCCAGCAGCTTAGGGACTAGTGTTTTTACTGAGCAGTTCTTC	CASSLGTSVFTEQFF
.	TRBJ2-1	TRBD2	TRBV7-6	TGTGCCAGCAGCTTAGTAGAGACTAGCGTCCATGAGCAGTTCTTC	CASSLVETSVHEQFF
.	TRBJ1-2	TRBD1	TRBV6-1	TGTGCCAGCAGCGAACAGGGGAGAATGAACACTGAAGCTACCTTT	CASSEQGRMNTEATF
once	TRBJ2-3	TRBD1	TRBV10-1	TGCGCCAGCAGCCCGGGACAGCGCACAGATACGCAGTATTTT	CASSPGQRTDTQYF
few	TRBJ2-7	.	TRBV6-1	TGTGCCAGCAGTGAAGTAGGGGACGAGCAGTACTTC	CASSEVGDEQYF
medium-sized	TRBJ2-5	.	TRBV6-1	TGTGCCAGCACTCGGACGGGGCGGGAGACCCAGTACTTC	CASTRTGRETQYF
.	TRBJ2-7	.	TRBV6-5	TGTGCCAGCAGTTACACGGAGGTGGGCGCCACAGATACGCAGTACTTC	CASSYTEVGATDTQYF
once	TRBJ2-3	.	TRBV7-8	TGTGCCAGCAGCCTCGAGGGGTCGGGAGCCAAAAACATGCAGTATTTT	CASSLEGSGAKNMQYF
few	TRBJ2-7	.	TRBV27	TGTGCCAGCAGTTTAAGGGTTGGGGGTAGCGAGGCCTACGAGCAGTACTTC	CASSLRVGGSEAYEQYF
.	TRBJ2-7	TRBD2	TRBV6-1	TGTGCCAGCAGTGAGGGGGGGGGTAGGGGCACAGAGACGCAGTACTTC	CASSEGGGRGTETQYF
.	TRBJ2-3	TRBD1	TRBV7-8	TGTGCCAGCACCCACAGACAGGGTACAGATACGCAGTATTTT	CASTHRQGTDTQYF
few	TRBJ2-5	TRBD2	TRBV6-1	TGTGCCAGCAGCACCGGGACTAGCGGGAGAGCAATCTACAAGCAGTACTTC	CASSTGTSGRAIYKQYF
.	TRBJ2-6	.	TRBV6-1	TGTGCCAGCAGTGAAGGGGGGCCTGGGGCCTACGAGCTGACTTTC	CASSEGGPGAYELTF
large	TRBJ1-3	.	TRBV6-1	TGTGCCAGCAGTGAGGCTCAGGCCCTGAACACCATATATTTT	CASSEAQALNTIYF
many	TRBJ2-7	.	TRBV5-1	TGCGCCAGCAAGCCGGGTTTCTCCTACGAGCAGTACTTC	CASKPGFSYEQYF
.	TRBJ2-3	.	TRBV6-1	TGTGCCAGCAGACGGGGGTCCGGCGCCAAAAACATTCAGTATTTT	CASRRGSGAKNIQYF
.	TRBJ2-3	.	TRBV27	TGTGCCAGGGGGCCGAGCGCGACAGATACGCAGTATTTT	CARGPSATDTQYF
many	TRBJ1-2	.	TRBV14	TGTGCCAGCAGTCGGCTCGGCGCATACGAGAACTATGGCTACACCTTC	CASSRLGAYENYGYTF
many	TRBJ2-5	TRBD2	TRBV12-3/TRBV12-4	TGTGCCAGCAGTTCTTTAGCGGGGGCCGCAGAGACCCAGTACTTC	CASSSLAGAAETQYF
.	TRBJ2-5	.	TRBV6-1	TGTGCCAGCAGTGGCCGGGGCCAAGAGACTCAGTACTTC	CASSGRGQETQYF
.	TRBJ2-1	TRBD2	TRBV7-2	TGTGCCAGCAGCTTATTAGCGGGGCCCCATGAGCAGTTCTTC	CASSLLAGPHEQFF
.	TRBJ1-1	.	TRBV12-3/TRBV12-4	TGTGCCAGCAGTTTAGATGCGACCGGCATACCTGAAGCTTTCTTT	CASSLDATGIPEAFF
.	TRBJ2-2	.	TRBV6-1	TGTGCCAGCAGTGCGTACAAGAACACCGGTAAGCTGTTTTTT	CASSAYKNTGKLFF
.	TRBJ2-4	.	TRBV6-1	TGTGCCAGCGTCCCGGGCAGGGGCGCCAACAACATGCAGTACTTC	CASVPGRGANNMQYF
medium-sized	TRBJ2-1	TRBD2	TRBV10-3	TGTGCCATCAGTGGCCGGGGACTAGCGGGGGGCAATGAGCAGTTCTTC	CAISGRGLAGGNEQFF
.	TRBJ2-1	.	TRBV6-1	TGTGCCAGCACCCCAGGGGTTGAGCAGTTCTTC	CASTPGVEQFF
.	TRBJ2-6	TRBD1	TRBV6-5	TGTGCCAGCAGTTACGCGACAGGGACTGGGGCCAACGTCCTGACTTTC	CASSYATGTGANVLTF
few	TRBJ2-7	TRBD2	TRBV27	TGTGCCAGCAGTTCGGGGACTAGAGGTTACGAGCAGTACTTC	CASSSGTRGYEQYF
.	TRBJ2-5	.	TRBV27	TGTGCCAGCAGCCCCGGGACCCAAGAGACCCAGTACTTC	CASSPGTQETQYF
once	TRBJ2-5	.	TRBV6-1	TGTGCCAGGAGTGAGACGAGCCGGGACCCAGATACCCAGTACTTT	CARSETSRDPDTQYF
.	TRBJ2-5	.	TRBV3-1	TGTGCCAGCAGCTTTTTCCGGGGTTATCAAGAGACCCAGTACTTC	CASSFFRGYQETQYF
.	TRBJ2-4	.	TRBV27	TGTGCCAGCAGTGTCCCGGGGCAGTCAGCCAAAAATACGCAGTACTTT	CASSVPGQSAKNTQYF
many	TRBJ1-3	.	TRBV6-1	TGTGCCAGCAGTGAGGGGGTCTATGGAAACACCATATATTTT	CASSEGVYGNTIYF
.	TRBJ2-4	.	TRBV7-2	TGTGCCGGCAGCTGGGGCCGTGGCAAAGACATTCAGTACTTC	CAGSWGRGKDIQYF
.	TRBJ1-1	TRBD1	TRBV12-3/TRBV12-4	TGTGCCAGCAGTCGACCCGGACAGGGGCACACTGAAGCTTTCTTT	CASSRPGQGHTEAFF
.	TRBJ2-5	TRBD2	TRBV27	TGTGCCAGCAGAGCGGGAGGAGGAGCGCGGGACCCAGATACCCAGTACTTC	CASRAGGGARDPDTQYF
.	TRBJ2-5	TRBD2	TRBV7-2	TGTGCCAGCAGCATGCGCTCGAGCGGGAGTCTAGAGACCCAGTACTTC	CASSMRSSGSLETQYF
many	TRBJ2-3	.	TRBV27	TGTGCCAGCAGGAGCACAGATACGCAGTATTTT	CASRSTDTQYF
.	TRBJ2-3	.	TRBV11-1	TGTGCCAGCCTGGCGGGAGATGGTAGGGGGGGCGGGGTCGGCAAAAACACGCAGTACTTT	CASLAGDGRGGGVGKNTQYF